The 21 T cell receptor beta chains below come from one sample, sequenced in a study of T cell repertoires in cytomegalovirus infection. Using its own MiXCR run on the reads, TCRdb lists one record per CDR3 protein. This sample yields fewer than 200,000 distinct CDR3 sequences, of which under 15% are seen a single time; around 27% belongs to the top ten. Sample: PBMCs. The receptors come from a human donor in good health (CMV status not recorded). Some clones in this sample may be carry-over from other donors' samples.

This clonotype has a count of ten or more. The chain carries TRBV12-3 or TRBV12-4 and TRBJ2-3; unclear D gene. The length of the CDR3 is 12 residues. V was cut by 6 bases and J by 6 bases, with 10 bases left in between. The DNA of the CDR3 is TGTGCCAGCAGGCCTCAGAGGGATACGCAGTATTTT. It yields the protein CASRPQRDTQYF.

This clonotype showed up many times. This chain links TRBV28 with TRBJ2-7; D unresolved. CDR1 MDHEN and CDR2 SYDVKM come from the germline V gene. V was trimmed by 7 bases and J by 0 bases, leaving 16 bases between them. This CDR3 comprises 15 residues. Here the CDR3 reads CASNSPLAYSYEQYF. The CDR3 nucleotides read TGTGCCAGCAATTCCCCTCTGGCCTACTCCTACGAGCAGTACTTC.

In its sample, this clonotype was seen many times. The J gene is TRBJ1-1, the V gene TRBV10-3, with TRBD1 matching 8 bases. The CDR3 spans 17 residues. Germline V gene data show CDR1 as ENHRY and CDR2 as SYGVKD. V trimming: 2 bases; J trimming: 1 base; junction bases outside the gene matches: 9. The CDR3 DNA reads TGTGCCATCAGTGAGGGGCAGGGGGCCTTTTCGAACACTGAAGCTTTCTTT. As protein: CAISEGQGAFSNTEAFF.

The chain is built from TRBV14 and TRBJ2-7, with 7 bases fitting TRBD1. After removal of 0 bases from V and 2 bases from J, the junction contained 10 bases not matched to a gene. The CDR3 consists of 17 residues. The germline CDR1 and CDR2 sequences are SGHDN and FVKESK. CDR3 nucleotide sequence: TGTGCCAGCAGCCAAGATAAGGTTTGGGACAGCGCCTACGAGCAGTACTTC. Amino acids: CASSQDKVWDSAYEQYF.

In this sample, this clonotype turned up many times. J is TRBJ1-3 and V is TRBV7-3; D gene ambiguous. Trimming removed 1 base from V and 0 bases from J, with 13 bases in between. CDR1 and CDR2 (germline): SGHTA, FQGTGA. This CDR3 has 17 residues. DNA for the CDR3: TGTGCCAGCAGCTTAATTAGGGAGTCGATCTCTGGAAACACCATATATTTT. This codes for CASSLIRESISGNTIYF.

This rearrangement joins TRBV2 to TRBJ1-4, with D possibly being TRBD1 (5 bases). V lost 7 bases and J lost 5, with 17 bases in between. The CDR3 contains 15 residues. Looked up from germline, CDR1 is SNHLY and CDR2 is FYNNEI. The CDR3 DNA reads TGTGCCAGCATCGAAGGCAGGGCAAGCAATGAAAAACTGTTTTTT. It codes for CASIEGRASNEKLFF.

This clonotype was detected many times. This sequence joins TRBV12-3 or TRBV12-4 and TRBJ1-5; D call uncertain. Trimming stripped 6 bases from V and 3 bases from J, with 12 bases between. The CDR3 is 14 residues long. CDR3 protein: CASSLERSNQPQHF. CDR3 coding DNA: TGTGCCAGCAGCCTAGAGAGATCCAATCAGCCCCAGCATTTT.

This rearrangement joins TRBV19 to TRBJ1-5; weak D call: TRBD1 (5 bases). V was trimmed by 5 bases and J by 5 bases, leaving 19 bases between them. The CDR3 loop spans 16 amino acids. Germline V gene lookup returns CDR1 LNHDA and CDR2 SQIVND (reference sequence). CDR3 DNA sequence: TGTGCCAGTAGTCAAGTGCGGGGGTTGGGAGATCAGCCCCAGCATTTT. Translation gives CASSQVRGLGDQPQHF. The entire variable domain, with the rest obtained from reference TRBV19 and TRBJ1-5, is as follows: DGGITQSPKYLFRKEGQNVTLSCEQNLNHDAMYWYRQDPGQGLRLIYYSQIVNDFQKGDIAEGYSVSREKKESFPLTVTSAQKNPTAFYLCASSQVRGLGDQPQHFGDGTRLSIL.

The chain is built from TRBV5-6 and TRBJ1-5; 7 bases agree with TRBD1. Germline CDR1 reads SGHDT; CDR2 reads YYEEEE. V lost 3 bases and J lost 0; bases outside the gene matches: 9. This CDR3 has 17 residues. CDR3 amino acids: CASSSLAGTDSNQPQHF. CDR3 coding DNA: TGTGCCAGCAGCTCTTTGGCCGGGACAGATAGCAATCAGCCCCAGCATTTT.

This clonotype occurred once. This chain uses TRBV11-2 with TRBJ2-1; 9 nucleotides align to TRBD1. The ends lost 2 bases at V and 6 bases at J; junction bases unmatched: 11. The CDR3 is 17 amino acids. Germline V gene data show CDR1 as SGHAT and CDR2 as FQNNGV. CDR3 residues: CASSLYRTGVSRNEQFF. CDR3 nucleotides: TGTGCCAGCAGCTTATATCGGACAGGGGTCTCACGCAATGAGCAGTTCTTC.

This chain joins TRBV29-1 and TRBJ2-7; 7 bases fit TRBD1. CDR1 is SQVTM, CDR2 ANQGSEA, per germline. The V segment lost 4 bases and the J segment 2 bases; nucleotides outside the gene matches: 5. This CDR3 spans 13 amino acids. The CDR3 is CSVVGTVPYEQYF. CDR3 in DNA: TGCAGCGTTGTCGGGACAGTCCCCTACGAGCAGTACTTC.

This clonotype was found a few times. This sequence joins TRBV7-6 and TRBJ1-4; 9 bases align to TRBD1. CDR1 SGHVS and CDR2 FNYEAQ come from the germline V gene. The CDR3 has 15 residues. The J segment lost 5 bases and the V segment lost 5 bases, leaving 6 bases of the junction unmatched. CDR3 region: CASSPPGTGNEKLFF. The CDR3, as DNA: TGTGCCAGCAGCCCGCCGGGGACAGGGAATGAAAAACTGTTTTTT.

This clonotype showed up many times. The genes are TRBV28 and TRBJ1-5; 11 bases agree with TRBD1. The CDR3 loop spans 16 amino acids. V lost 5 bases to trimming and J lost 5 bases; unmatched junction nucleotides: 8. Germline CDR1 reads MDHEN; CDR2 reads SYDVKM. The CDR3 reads CASSRTGTGGHQPQHF. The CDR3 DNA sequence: TGTGCCAGCAGTCGAACCGGGACAGGGGGGCATCAGCCCCAGCATTTT.

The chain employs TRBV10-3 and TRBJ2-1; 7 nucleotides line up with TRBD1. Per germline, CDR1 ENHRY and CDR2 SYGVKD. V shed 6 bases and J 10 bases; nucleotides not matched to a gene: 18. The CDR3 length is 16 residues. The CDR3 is CAIRPRLRQGSWEQFF. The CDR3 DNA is TGTGCCATCAGACCCCGATTGAGACAGGGATCATGGGAGCAGTTCTTC.

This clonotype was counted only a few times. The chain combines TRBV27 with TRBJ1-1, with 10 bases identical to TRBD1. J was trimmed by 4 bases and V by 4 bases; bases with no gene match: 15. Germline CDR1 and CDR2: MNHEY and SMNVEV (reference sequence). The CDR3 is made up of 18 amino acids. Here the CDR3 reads CASSSIATGGQFGTEAFF. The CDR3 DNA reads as TGTGCCAGCAGTTCCATTGCGACAGGGGGCCAGTTTGGCACTGAAGCTTTCTTT.

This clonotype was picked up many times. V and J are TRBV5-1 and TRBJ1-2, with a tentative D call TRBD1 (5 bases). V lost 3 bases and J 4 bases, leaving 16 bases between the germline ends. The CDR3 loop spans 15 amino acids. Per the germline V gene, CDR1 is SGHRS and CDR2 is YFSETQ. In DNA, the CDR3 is TGCGCCAGCAGCTCGACGGGGGAAAAAACCTATGGCTACACCTTC. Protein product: CASSSTGEKTYGYTF.

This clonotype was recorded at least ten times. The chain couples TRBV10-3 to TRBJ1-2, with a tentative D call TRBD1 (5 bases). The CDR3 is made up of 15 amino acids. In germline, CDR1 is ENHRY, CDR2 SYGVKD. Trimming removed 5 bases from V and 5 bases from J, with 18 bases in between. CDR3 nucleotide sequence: TGTGCCATCAGTTCTGTAGGGGATAATCATTATGGCTACACCTTC. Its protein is CAISSVGDNHYGYTF.

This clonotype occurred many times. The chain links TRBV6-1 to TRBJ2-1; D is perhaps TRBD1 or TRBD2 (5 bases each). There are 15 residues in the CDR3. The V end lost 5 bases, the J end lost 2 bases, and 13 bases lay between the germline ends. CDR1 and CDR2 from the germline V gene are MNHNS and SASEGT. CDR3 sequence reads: CASSFSGTPYNEQFF. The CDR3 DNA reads TGTGCCAGCAGTTTCTCCGGGACCCCCTACAATGAGCAGTTCTTC.

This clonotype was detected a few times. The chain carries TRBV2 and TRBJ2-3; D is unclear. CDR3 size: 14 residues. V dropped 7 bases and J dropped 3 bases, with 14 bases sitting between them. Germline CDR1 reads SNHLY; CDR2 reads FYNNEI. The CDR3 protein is CASTDPPSTDTQYF. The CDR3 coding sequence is TGTGCCAGCACCGACCCCCCATCGACAGATACGCAGTATTTT.

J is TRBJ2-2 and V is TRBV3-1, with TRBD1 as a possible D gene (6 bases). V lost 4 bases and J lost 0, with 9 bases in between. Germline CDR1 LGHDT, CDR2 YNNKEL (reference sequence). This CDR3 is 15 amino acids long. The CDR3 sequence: CASSRGTSNTGELFF. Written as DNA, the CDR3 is TGTGCCAGCAGCCGTGGGACATCGAACACCGGGGAGCTGTTTTTT.

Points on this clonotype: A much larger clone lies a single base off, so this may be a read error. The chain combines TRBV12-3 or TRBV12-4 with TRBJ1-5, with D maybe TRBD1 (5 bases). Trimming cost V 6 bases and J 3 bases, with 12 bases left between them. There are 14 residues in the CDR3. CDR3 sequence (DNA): TGTGCCAGCAGGGGGGACGGATTCAATCAGCCCCAGCATTTT. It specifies CASRGDGFNQPQHF.